These T cell receptor beta chains were read from a single sample in a study of cytomegalovirus exposure and HLA in healthy donors. Sequenced by immunoSEQ multiplex PCR; TCRdb stores in-frame clones only, minus some. The profile shows about 130,000 clones, roughly 82% of them singletons. The sequencing sample was made of PBMCs. Receptor source: a man aged 25 to 40 in good health and CMV-seronegative. The CDR3 runs from the conserved cysteine through the conserved F or W. The D gene is left open where the match is weak. Clone size appears in some rows only: once, few, many, or a class for an expanded clone.

J,D,V,size,length,CDR3,DNA
TRBJ2-7,NA,TRBV2,NA,13,CASRLTPQYEQYF,TGTGCCAGCAGGCTGACACCCCAATACGAGCAGTACTTC
TRBJ1-3,NA,TRBV29-1,NA,14,CSVAGTYSGNTIYF,TGCAGCGTAGCCGGGACTTACTCTGGAAACACCATATATTTT
TRBJ1-2,TRBD1,TRBV9,few,16,CASSPQGEQTNYGYTF,TGTGCCAGCAGCCCTCAGGGGGAACAAACTAACTATGGCTACACCTTC
TRBJ2-7,NA,TRBV2,once,12,CASSEERSEQYF,TGTGCCAGCAGTGAAGAGAGGTCCGAGCAGTACTTC
TRBJ1-1,TRBD1,TRBV7-9,many,12,CASRTGTNEAFF,TGTGCCAGCAGGACAGGGACAAATGAAGCTTTCTTT
TRBJ2-4,TRBD1,TRBV5-4,few,16,CASRQGPPGAKNIQYF,TGTGCCAGCCGACAGGGACCTCCTGGGGCCAAAAACATTCAGTACTTC
TRBJ2-7,NA,TRBV15,NA,13,CATSPVSAYEQYF,TGTGCCACCAGCCCTGTTTCCGCCTACGAGCAGTACTTC
TRBJ2-5,NA,TRBV5-5,NA,13,CASSLGPQETQYF,TGTGCCAGCAGCTTGGGGCCCCAAGAGACCCAGTACTTC
TRBJ2-3,NA,TRBV18,NA,14,CASSPTQHTDTQYF,TGTGCCAGCTCACCGACACAGCACACAGATACGCAGTATTTT
TRBJ2-7,NA,TRBV20-1,once,10,CSAIEYEQYF,TGCAGTGCTATCGAGTACGAGCAGTACTTC
TRBJ2-3,NA,TRBV14,few,14,CASSRRDRLDTQYF,TGTGCCAGCAGCCGCAGGGATAGGCTAGATACGCAGTATTTT
TRBJ2-6,NA,TRBV9,few,14,CASSLDTGANVLTF,TGTGCCAGCAGCCTCGACACTGGGGCCAACGTCCTGACTTTC
TRBJ2-3,TRBD1,TRBV5-1,NA,15,CASSQGGTYTDTQYF,TGCGCCAGCAGCCAAGGGGGCACTTACACAGATACGCAGTATTTT
TRBJ1-6,TRBD1,TRBV5-1,once,15,CASSLADRTGSPLHF,TGCGCCAGCAGCTTGGCGGACAGGACAGGTTCACCCCTCCACTTT
TRBJ1-2,NA,TRBV18,NA,14,CASSPTAGVDGYTF,TGTGCCAGCTCACCTACCGCAGGGGTTGATGGCTACACCTTC
TRBJ2-1,TRBD2,TRBV28,NA,15,CASSLAASGREEQFF,TGTGCCAGCAGTTTAGCGGCTAGCGGGAGGGAAGAGCAGTTCTTC
TRBJ2-7,NA,TRBV7-2,few,13,CASSLTGAYEQYF,TGTGCCAGCAGCTTAACAGGCGCCTACGAGCAGTACTTC
TRBJ1-6,NA,TRBV7-8,once,14,CASSSAGRNSPLHF,TGTGCCAGCAGCTCGGCCGGGAGAAATTCACCCCTCCACTTT
TRBJ2-1,TRBD2,TRBV7-6,NA,18,CASSLARLAGPPYNEQLF,TGTGCCAGCAGCTTAGCGCGGCTAGCGGGACCCCCCTACAATGAGCAGCTCTTC
TRBJ2-7,TRBD2,TRBV7-9,few,14,CASSSPPGEGEQYF,TGTGCCAGCAGCTCCCCGCCTGGGGAGGGCGAGCAGTACTTC
TRBJ1-1,NA,TRBV28,NA,14,CASSFKRGSAEAFF,TGTGCCAGCAGTTTTAAGAGGGGGTCGGCGGAAGCTTTCTTT
TRBJ2-7,TRBD2,TRBV19,few,13,CASSVGEGYEQYF,TGTGCCAGTAGTGTCGGGGAGGGCTACGAGCAGTACTTC
TRBJ1-2,TRBD1,TRBV9,NA,16,CASSQTYRGSPSGYTF,TGTGCCAGCAGCCAAACCTACAGGGGATCCCCCTCTGGCTACACCTTC
TRBJ1-1,NA,TRBV11-3,NA,13,CASSYYAGDGAFF,TGTGCCAGCAGCTACTACGCGGGGGATGGAGCTTTCTTT
TRBJ2-7,NA,TRBV20-1,NA,11,CSARVDSLQYF,TGCAGTGCTAGAGTGGACTCACTACAGTACTTC
TRBJ2-2,NA,TRBV28,NA,15,CASRPGLGATGELFF,TGTGCCAGTCGTCCGGGACTCGGGGCCACCGGGGAGCTGTTTTTT
TRBJ1-1,NA,TRBV19,NA,12,CASTTGIAGAFF,TGTGCCAGTACAACAGGGATTGCCGGCGCTTTCTTT
TRBJ2-3,TRBD2,TRBV19,NA,14,CASSIGGGSDTQYF,TGTGCCAGTAGTATCGGGGGGGGCTCAGATACGCAGTATTTT
TRBJ2-1,TRBD2,TRBV7-9,once,15,CASSLVREAYNEQFF,TGTGCCAGCAGCTTAGTGCGGGAGGCTTACAATGAGCAGTTCTTC
TRBJ2-7,NA,TRBV5-5,NA,14,CASSLLVQSYEQYF,TGTGCCAGCAGCTTGTTGGTCCAGTCCTACGAGCAGTACTTC
TRBJ2-1,TRBD2,TRBV10-3,NA,13,CAISDPGLAGQFF,TGTGCCATCAGTGACCCTGGACTAGCCGGGCAGTTCTTC
TRBJ2-1,TRBD2,TRBV5-4,NA,16,CASSRMTSGVYNEQFF,TGTGCCAGCAGCCGCATGACTAGCGGAGTCTACAATGAGCAGTTCTTC
TRBJ2-7,NA,TRBV25-1,NA,15,CASSGGGAPSYEQYF,TGTGCCAGCAGTGGAGGAGGCGCCCCGTCCTACGAGCAGTACTTC
TRBJ1-5,TRBD1,TRBV5-1,NA,15,CASSLGGTGDQPQHF,TGCGCCAGCAGCTTGGGAGGGACAGGGGATCAGCCCCAGCATTTT
TRBJ2-1,NA,TRBV14,NA,20,CASSQYLTGNKPSSYNEQFF,TGTGCCAGCAGCCAGTATTTAACAGGGAATAAACCTAGCTCCTACAATGAGCAGTTCTTC
TRBJ2-5,NA,TRBV2,NA,13,CASNGRGVETQYF,TGTGCCAGCAACGGAAGGGGCGTCGAGACCCAGTACTTC
TRBJ2-6,NA,TRBV19,NA,15,CASRDEGAGANVLTF,TGTGCCAGTAGAGACGAGGGGGCTGGGGCCAACGTCCTGACTTTC
TRBJ2-6,NA,TRBV5-4,NA,15,CASSPLLSGANVLTF,TGTGCCAGCAGCCCACTCCTCTCTGGGGCCAACGTCCTGACTTTC
TRBJ2-3,NA,TRBV25-1,few,13,CASGWLASDTQYF,TGTGCCAGCGGCTGGCTAGCGTCAGATACGCAGTATTTT
TRBJ1-2,NA,TRBV7-9,NA,14,CASSPQGLGYGYTF,TGTGCCAGCAGCCCACAGGGTCTAGGGTATGGCTACACCTTC
TRBJ2-7,NA,TRBV5-6,few,14,CASSWGGGKHEQYF,TGTGCCAGCAGCTGGGGGGGCGGGAAGCACGAGCAGTACTTC
TRBJ1-6,TRBD1,TRBV28,NA,14,CASNQDRVDSPLHF,TGTGCCAGCAACCAAGACAGGGTCGATTCACCCCTCCACTTT
TRBJ1-5,TRBD1,TRBV6-6,NA,13,CASSRQGNQPQHF,TGTGCCAGCAGTAGACAGGGTAATCAGCCCCAGCATTTT
TRBJ1-2,NA,TRBV11-2,NA,18,CASSSLGRQGTGGNGYTF,TGTGCCAGCAGCTCTTTAGGGCGTCAGGGGACGGGGGGGAACGGCTACACCTTC
TRBJ2-3,TRBD2,TRBV5-1,few,15,CASSTIAGGTDTQYF,TGCGCCAGCAGCACAATAGCGGGGGGGACAGATACGCAGTATTTT
TRBJ2-7,TRBD2,TRBV27,NA,14,CASSRLAGAYEQYF,TGTGCCAGCAGCCGACTAGCGGGTGCCTACGAGCAGTACTTC
TRBJ2-1,TRBD2,TRBV19,NA,16,CASSIVAGGFPDEQFF,TGTGCCAGTAGTATTGTTGCGGGGGGGTTTCCGGATGAGCAGTTCTTC
TRBJ2-7,TRBD2,TRBV5-1,NA,16,CASSGRLAGDSYEQYF,TGCGCCAGCAGCGGCAGACTAGCGGGGGACTCCTACGAGCAGTACTTC
TRBJ2-7,TRBD1,TRBV6-5,NA,15,CASRKTTGAGYEQYF,TGTGCCAGCAGAAAGACCACAGGGGCGGGCTACGAGCAGTACTTC
TRBJ2-7,NA,TRBV6-5,NA,14,CASSYSPRGNEQYF,TGTGCCAGCAGTTACTCCCCGCGGGGCAACGAGCAGTACTTC